These 23 T cell receptor beta chains were all obtained from the same sample, sequenced in a study of shared T cell receptors in the human thymus. The method was immunoSEQ multiplex PCR; TCRdb's version includes in-frame clones alone and lacks a portion of them. The sample gives hundreds of thousands of clones, approximately 88% of which show up once; about 0.01% is in the top ten. This sample was also put to use in a study of human thymus T cells.

The sample consisted of thymocytes. The receptors were sampled from a boy in the first two years of life with a congenital heart defect.

This chain joins TRBV9 and TRBJ1-1; D is uncertain. The CDR3 sequence is 15 residues long. V dropped 0 bases and J dropped 0 bases, with 9 bases sitting between them. CDR1 SGDLS and CDR2 YYNGEE come from the germline V gene. The CDR3 DNA follows: TGTGCCAGCAGCGTAGAAGAGGGTATGAACACTGAAGCTTTCTTT. Translating gives CASSVEEGMNTEAFF.

V and J are TRBV25-1 and TRBJ1-1; tentative D call: TRBD1 (5 bases). CDR3 length: 16 residues. Germline-derived CDR1 and CDR2 are MGHDK and SYGVNS. V lost 0 bases and J lost 2, with 13 bases in between. The CDR3 coding sequence is TGTGCCAGCAGTGAATATCTCCGGGGGTTTAACACTGAAGCTTTCTTT. Its translation is CASSEYLRGFNTEAFF.

This clone was counted once. The J gene is TRBJ2-7, the V gene TRBV10-3, with 7 nucleotides matching TRBD1. Unmatched junction bases numbered 9, after V lost 6 bases and J lost 4 bases. The germline CDR1 and CDR2 sequences are ENHRY and SYGVKD. CDR3 length: 14 residues. The CDR3 DNA sequence: TGTGCCATCAGAGCCTTGGACAGGCAGTACGAGCAGTACTTC. Encoded protein: CAIRALDRQYEQYF.

This clone was picked up a small number of times. The rearrangement uses TRBV7-2 and TRBJ1-1; 7 nucleotides line up with TRBD1. The CDR3 length is 16 residues. The trim removed 5 bases at V and 3 bases at J, leaving 12 bases unmatched. Germline V gene data show CDR1 as SGHTA and CDR2 as FQGNSA. The CDR3 sequence is CASSHEGAHPYTEAFF. CDR3 sequence (DNA): TGTGCCAGCAGCCACGAGGGGGCACATCCATACACTGAAGCTTTCTTT.

The chain combines TRBV27 with TRBJ1-1; 9 nucleotides align to TRBD1. V shed 5 bases, J shed 7 bases, and the junction held 17 bases outside the gene matches. The germline gives CDR1 MNHEY, CDR2 SMNVEV (reference sequence). This CDR3 comprises 17 residues. CDR3 residues: CASSPLLDRGEDGEAFF. The CDR3 DNA reads TGTGCCAGCAGTCCGTTATTAGACAGGGGGGAAGATGGTGAAGCTTTCTTT.

This rearrangement joins TRBV5-4 to TRBJ2-7; D uncertain. The germline V gene encodes CDR1 SGHNT and CDR2 YYREEE (reference sequence). The CDR3 has 14 residues. V gave up 4 bases and J gave up 2 bases, with 13 bases separating them. CDR3 sequence: CASSPAGSTYEQYF. Written as DNA, the CDR3 is TGTGCCAGCAGCCCGGCAGGCAGTACCTACGAGCAGTACTTC.

The CDR3 is CASSRRLAGTTLSYEQYF. The CDR3 nucleotides read TGTGCCAGCAGTCGCCGACTAGCGGGAACTACCCTATCCTACGAGCAGTACTTC. The chain carries TRBV28 and TRBJ2-7, with 11 bases that match TRBD2. This CDR3 has 18 residues. Germline V gene sequence: CDR1 MDHEN, CDR2 SYDVKM. Losses at the gene ends were 5 bases for V and 1 base for J; bases not matched to a gene: 13.

The V and J genes are TRBV4-2 and TRBJ2-5, with 11 bases matching TRBD2. The CDR3 is 15 residues long. Germline lookup yields CDR1 LGHNA and CDR2 YNFKEQ. After removal of 4 bases from V and 3 bases from J, the junction contained 4 bases not matched to a gene. The CDR3 sequence: CASSLTSGAKETQYF. CDR3 DNA sequence: TGTGCCAGCAGCCTGACTAGCGGGGCGAAAGAGACCCAGTACTTC.

The chain combines TRBV11-1 with TRBJ2-3, with 7 positions matching TRBD1. The CDR3 totals 14 residues. From germline, CDR1 is SGHAT and CDR2 FQDESV (reference sequence). Trimming took 7 bases from V and 10 from J; bases not matched to a gene: 14. The CDR3 region has the DNA TGTGCCAGCACGACACAAAAGGGGGACAGAGCGCAGTATTTT. Translating it yields CASTTQKGDRAQYF.

This clone was seen a handful of times. The chain couples TRBV5-6 to TRBJ2-7; 8 nucleotides match TRBD2. CDR3 length: 13 residues. V shed 4 bases, J shed 7 bases, and the junction held 7 bases outside the gene matches. CDR1 and CDR2 (germline): SGHDT, YYEEEE. In nucleotides, the CDR3 is TGTGCCAGCAGCCAAGCGGGAGTGGGGGAGCAGTACTTC. As protein: CASSQAGVGEQYF.

This clone appeared once. The rearrangement uses TRBV15 and TRBJ2-5, with 8 bases lining up with TRBD1. This CDR3 spans 16 amino acids. Losses at the gene ends were 3 bases for V and 4 bases for J; bases not matched to a gene: 10. The V gene's germline CDR1 is LNHNV and CDR2 YYDKDF (reference sequence). CDR3 in amino acids: CATSSRTGKDRETQYF. DNA for the CDR3: TGTGCCACCAGCAGCCGGACAGGGAAGGATCGAGAGACCCAGTACTTC. The whole variable domain, filled in from reference TRBV15 and TRBJ2-5, reads DAMVIQNPRYQVTQFGKPVTLSCSQTLNHNVMYWYQQKSSQAPKLLFHYYDKDFNNEADTPDNFQSRRPNTSFCFLDIRSPGLGDTAMYLCATSSRTGKDRETQYFGPGTRLLVL.

The rearrangement joins TRBV19 to TRBJ2-1; 8 bases fit TRBD1. The CDR3 totals 19 residues. The V gene end was trimmed by 6 bases and the J gene end by 7 bases; junction bases not matched to a gene: 23. The germline V gene has CDR1 LNHDA and CDR2 SQIVND (reference sequence). CDR3 nucleotide sequence: TGTGCCAGTAGCACCAGGGGGCCCAGACAACAGGGGCCTCTTAATGAGCAGTTCTTC. Its protein is CASSTRGPRQQGPLNEQFF.

V and J are TRBV5-6 and TRBJ2-6; TRBD1 matches at 11 bases. CDR1 SGHDT and CDR2 YYEEEE come from the germline V gene. J lost 2 bases, V lost 4 bases, and 8 bases had no gene match. This CDR3 contains 18 residues. This CDR3 reads CASSRPGTGGAGANVLTF. The CDR3 DNA follows: TGTGCCAGCAGCAGACCCGGGACAGGGGGGGCTGGGGCCAACGTCCTGACTTTC.

The chain has TRBV29-1 and TRBJ1-2; 7 positions agree with TRBD1. V lost 2 bases and J lost 6; bases outside the gene matches: 15. Germline values: CDR1 SQVTM, CDR2 ANQGSEA. This CDR3 region has 16 residues. The CDR3 bases are TGCAGCGTTGAAAAGGCTCCAGGGGGGTATGAGGATGGCTACACCTTC. Its translation: CSVEKAPGGYEDGYTF.

V gene TRBV27 combines with J gene TRBJ2-1, with 7 bases lining up with TRBD2. The CDR3 totals 18 residues. The J segment lost 4 bases and the V segment lost 3 bases, leaving 15 bases of the junction unmatched. Germline V gene lookup returns CDR1 MNHEY and CDR2 SMNVEV (reference sequence). The CDR3 spells CASSLGLAAPRVYNEQFF. The CDR3 DNA sequence: TGTGCCAGCAGTTTGGGGCTAGCGGCCCCGAGGGTGTACAATGAGCAGTTCTTC.

This rearrangement joins TRBV28 to TRBJ1-5, with 9 bases that match TRBD1. Trimming at V came to 3 bases and at J to 3 bases, leaving 9 bases not matched to a gene. CDR3 size: 17 residues. Germline lookup yields CDR1 MDHEN and CDR2 SYDVKM. DNA for the CDR3: TGTGCCAGCAGTTTCCCCGGGACAGGGAGGTACAATCAGCCCCAGCATTTT. Its translation is CASSFPGTGRYNQPQHF.

The rearrangement joins TRBV10-3 to TRBJ2-1; the match to TRBD1 covers 10 bases. There are 15 residues in the CDR3. V shed 2 bases, J shed 4 bases, and the junction held 2 bases outside the gene matches. Germline V gene sequence: CDR1 ENHRY, CDR2 SYGVKD. The CDR3 loop reads CAISEGDRGYNEQFF. The CDR3 DNA reads TGTGCCATCAGTGAGGGGGACAGGGGATACAATGAGCAGTTCTTC.

The genes are TRBV5-1 and TRBJ2-3; 9 positions agree with TRBD1. Germline CDR1 SGHRS, CDR2 YFSETQ. The CDR3 has 17 residues. The V gene end was trimmed by 1 base and the J gene end by 5 bases; junction bases not matched to a gene: 11. The CDR3 here is CASSLPHRDRERDTQYF. CDR3 nucleotide sequence: TGCGCCAGCAGCTTGCCCCACCGGGACAGGGAAAGAGATACGCAGTATTTT. Full variable domain (outside the CDR3, taken from reference TRBV5-1 and TRBJ2-3): KAGVTQTPRYLIKTRGQQVTLSCSPISGHRSVSWYQQTPGQGLQFLFEYFSETQRNKGNFPGRFSGRQFSNSRSEMNVSTLELGDSALYLCASSLPHRDRERDTQYFGPGTRLTVL.

The chain carries TRBV4-3 and TRBJ1-4; 7 bases match TRBD1. The germline V gene has CDR1 LGHNA and CDR2 YSLEER. The V and J ends lost 1 base and 6 bases, in that order; junction bases with no gene match: 17. CDR3 length: 19 amino acids. In nucleotides, the CDR3 is TGCGCCAGCAGCCAAGTTCTATTTCGGGCAGGGGGATGGCATGAAAAACTGTTTTTT. Residues: CASSQVLFRAGGWHEKLFF.

With respect to this clone: Additional DNA sequences in this sample encode the identical CDR3. The J gene is TRBJ2-7, the V gene TRBV28; TRBD2 aligns across 7 bases. The V and J ends lost 4 bases and 3 bases, in that order; junction bases with no gene match: 6. Germline-derived CDR1 and CDR2 are MDHEN and SYDVKM. The CDR3 sequence is 14 residues long. The CDR3: CASSSLREGYEQYF. In DNA, the CDR3 is TGTGCCAGCAGTTCCCTGAGGGAGGGCTACGAGCAGTACTTC.

The chain recombines TRBV15 with TRBJ1-2; 8 bases agree with TRBD1. Germline-derived CDR1 and CDR2 are LNHNV and YYDKDF (reference sequence). CDR3 size: 11 residues. V gave up 6 bases and J gave up 7 bases; unmatched junction bases: 1. Written as DNA, the CDR3 is TGTGCCACCAGTCAGGGGGCTGGCTACACCTTC. Translating it yields CATSQGAGYTF.

This clone was seen once. The chain couples TRBV9 to TRBJ2-5; 8 nucleotides line up with TRBD2. CDR1 and CDR2 (germline): SGDLS, YYNGEE. The junction had 5 bases not matched to a gene; V was cut back by 0 bases and J by 4 bases. There are 15 residues in the CDR3. The CDR3 DNA sequence: TGTGCCAGCAGCGTAGTAGCGGGAAAGGGAGAGACCCAGTACTTC. It yields the protein CASSVVAGKGETQYF.

The CDR3 protein is CASTTRGNTEAFF. Here the CDR3 DNA reads TGTGCCAGCACTACCCGGGGGAACACTGAAGCTTTCTTT. The chain joins TRBV7-9 to TRBJ1-1; D not certain. The ends were cut back, 7 bases at V and 1 base at J, with 10 bases in the middle. Germline V gives CDR1 SEHNR, CDR2 FQNEAQ (reference sequence). The CDR3 sequence is 13 residues long.